Presented here are 14 T cell receptor beta chains from one specimen sequenced in a study of blood T cell repertoires in COVID-19. Repertoires were generated with immunoSEQ multiplex PCR, while TCRdb's copy carries only in-frame clones and drops some. The profile shows 150,000 to 200,000 clones, roughly nine tenths of them singletons. Material for sequencing was peripheral blood. All receptors come from a man between 18 and 35 years old who had recovered from COVID-19.

This clone was counted between two and nine times. The chain recombines TRBV29-1 with TRBJ2-2, with unresolved D. CDR1 and CDR2 (germline): SQVTM, ANQGSEA. Between the trimmed V and J ends, which lost 7 bases and 2 bases, there was a span of 5 bases. The CDR3 consists of 11 residues. The chain's CDR3 is CSARNTGELFF. In DNA, the CDR3 is TGCAGCGCTAGAAACACCGGGGAGCTGTTTTTT.

The V call is TRBV9, the J call TRBJ2-3, with TRBD1 as a possible D gene (6 bases). The ends were cut back, 4 bases at V and 1 base at J, with 19 bases in the middle. Germline CDR1 and CDR2: SGDLS and YYNGEE. The CDR3 loop spans 17 amino acids. The CDR3 bases are TGTGCCAGCAGCCCACGCGCCGACAGGCGGGGCACAGATACGCAGTATTTT. Encoded protein: CASSPRADRRGTDTQYF.

The rearrangement uses TRBV19 and TRBJ1-1; 9 bases align to TRBD1. The CDR3 length is 14 residues. Germline V gene data show CDR1 as LNHDA and CDR2 as SQIVND (reference sequence). Unmatched junction bases numbered 8, after V lost 7 bases and J lost 5 bases. In DNA, the CDR3 is TGTGCCAGTACACGGGACAGGGAAGGGACTGAAGCTTTCTTT. Translated: CASTRDREGTEAFF. Drawing the rest from reference TRBV19 and TRBJ1-1, the complete variable domain is DGGITQSPKYLFRKEGQNVTLSCEQNLNHDAMYWYRQDPGQGLRLIYYSQIVNDFQKGDIAEGYSVSREKKESFPLTVTSAQKNPTAFYLCASTRDREGTEAFFGQGTRLTVV.

V gene TRBV6-5 combines with J gene TRBJ2-7; D is perhaps TRBD2 (6 bases). Germline V lookup: CDR1 MNHEY, CDR2 SVGAGI. This CDR3 region has 14 residues. Trimming cost V 6 bases and J 4 bases, with 16 bases left between them. In DNA form, the CDR3 reads TGTGCCAGCAGATCGATAGGGGCGGGGTACGAGCAGTACTTC. Translated, it gives CASRSIGAGYEQYF.

This clone was recorded a few times. This chain links TRBV27 with TRBJ2-2; D possibly corresponds to TRBD2 (6 bases). The CDR3 spans 15 residues. V was pared by 6 bases and J by 2 bases, with 13 bases between. Germline V CDR1 and CDR2: MNHEY, SMNVEV (reference sequence). For the CDR3, the DNA is TGTGCCAGCAGACCGGGGGTGCATAACACCGGGGAGCTGTTTTTT. Amino acids: CASRPGVHNTGELFF.

The chain joins TRBV28 to TRBJ2-7; perhaps TRBD1 as D (5 bases). Germline CDR1 reads MDHEN; CDR2 reads SYDVKM. The length of the CDR3 is 16 residues. Trimming pared 4 bases from V and 1 base from J, leaving 17 bases between. The CDR3 DNA sequence: TGTGCCAGCAGTTCGAAGACAGCCAGAACGTCCTACGAGCAGTACTTC. The encoded protein is CASSSKTARTSYEQYF. Full variable domain (missing parts from reference TRBV28 and TRBJ2-7): DVKVTQSSRYLVKRTGEKVFLECVQDMDHENMFWYRQDPGLGLRLIYFSYDVKMKEKGDIPEGYSVSREKKERFSLILESASTNQTSMYLCASSSKTARTSYEQYFGPGTRLTVT.

This chain uses TRBV29-1 with TRBJ2-1; the D gene is possibly TRBD2 (6 bases). This CDR3 contains 14 residues. CDR1 is SQVTM and CDR2 is ANQGSEA in the germline V gene. V lost 7 bases and J lost 6, with 19 bases in between. The CDR3, as DNA: TGCAGCGGCCGGGACTCACTAATGTCCAATGAGCAGTTCTTC. It translates to CSGRDSLMSNEQFF.

This chain connects TRBV7-2 to TRBJ1-5, with TRBD1 identical over 8 bases. Trimming at V came to 5 bases and at J to 9 bases, leaving 12 bases not matched to a gene. This CDR3 has 15 residues. The V gene's germline CDR1 is SGHTA and CDR2 FQGNSA. The DNA for the CDR3 is TGTGCCAGCAGCCCTGGAGGACAGGGAATTTTGCCCCAGCATTTT. Its protein is CASSPGGQGILPQHF.

The rearrangement links TRBV21-1 to TRBJ2-1; the table names TRBD2, a call not compared with the DNA. TRBV21-1 is classified as a pseudogene. The CDR3 loop spans 14 amino acids. The CDR3 here is CASSTSSVGNEQFF. CDR3 nucleotides: TGTGCCAGCAGCACTAGCTCCGTAGGGAATGAGCAGTTCTTC.

J is TRBJ2-7 and V is TRBV15; 8 bases agree with TRBD1. Germline loops: CDR1 LNHNV, CDR2 YYDKDF (reference sequence). The CDR3 consists of 14 residues. The ends lost 3 bases at V and 5 bases at J; junction bases unmatched: 6. This chain's CDR3 is CATSSTDRAHEQYF. The CDR3 DNA follows: TGTGCCACCAGCAGCACGGACAGGGCACACGAGCAGTACTTC. Full variable domain (outside the CDR3, taken from reference TRBV15 and TRBJ2-7): DAMVIQNPRYQVTQFGKPVTLSCSQTLNHNVMYWYQQKSSQAPKLLFHYYDKDFNNEADTPDNFQSRRPNTSFCFLDIRSPGLGDTAMYLCATSSTDRAHEQYFGPGTRLTVT.

The chain carries TRBV6-5 and TRBJ1-2, with 8 bases fitting TRBD1. There are 14 residues in the CDR3. After removal of 2 bases from V and 4 bases from J, the junction contained 3 bases not matched to a gene. Germline CDR1 reads MNHEY; CDR2 reads SVGAGI. DNA for the CDR3: TGTGCCAGCAGTTACAAGGACAGGGCCTATGGCTACACCTTC. Encoded protein: CASSYKDRAYGYTF.

This clone was found once. The chain uses TRBV19 and TRBJ2-3; D is unclear. In germline, CDR1 is LNHDA, CDR2 SQIVND (reference sequence). CDR3 length equals 12 residues. The V end was cut by 5 bases, the J end by 3 bases, with 6 bases between. CDR3 protein: CASSFLTDTQYF. CDR3 coding DNA: TGTGCCAGTAGTTTCCTTACAGATACGCAGTATTTT.

The V and J genes are TRBV7-9 and TRBJ2-5, with TRBD2 as a possible D gene (6 bases). The CDR3 sequence is 13 residues long. Germline V lookup: CDR1 SEHNR, CDR2 FQNEAQ (reference sequence). V lost 7 bases and J lost 4, with 13 bases in between. CDR3: CASTQEGGETQYF. For the CDR3, the DNA is TGTGCCAGCACCCAGGAGGGTGGAGAGACCCAGTACTTC.

The chain has TRBV6-5 and TRBJ1-6, with TRBD1 matching 8 bases. Germline V gene data show CDR1 as MNHEY and CDR2 as SVGAGI. CDR3 length equals 14 residues. Trimming removed 2 bases from V and 10 bases from J; junction bases left unmatched: 4. In DNA, the CDR3 is TGTGCCAGCAGTTACCCAGGGGGCAGGTCACCCCTCCACTTT. Protein product: CASSYPGGRSPLHF.